Listed below are T cell receptor beta chains from one sample, sequenced in a study of blood T cell repertoires in COVID-19. Profiled with immunoSEQ multiplex PCR; TCRdb holds only in-frame clones, not every one. Of around 300,000 clones in the sample, 80% to 90% were seen once. Source material: peripheral blood. The receptors stem from a young woman with active or convalescent COVID-19. Each CDR3 is given without its conserved first and last residue. Each record gives: V gene, J gene, CDR3 length, CDR3 protein.

v_gene: TRBV19
j_gene: TRBJ2-5
len: 14
CDR3aa: ASSPRLGFERETQY

v_gene: TRBV5-6
j_gene: TRBJ2-3
len: 14
CDR3aa: ASSLAGGLARNTQY

v_gene: TRBV27
j_gene: TRBJ1-2
len: 16
CDR3aa: ASSTFGTGGPLGYGYT

v_gene: TRBV2
j_gene: TRBJ1-4
len: 12
CDR3aa: ASRPGQGNEKLF

v_gene: TRBV21-1
j_gene: TRBJ1-3
len: 16
CDR3aa: ASSETTPTVISGNTIY

v_gene: TRBV6-5
j_gene: TRBJ2-7
len: 12
CDR3aa: ASRGWDRAYEQY

v_gene: TRBV27
j_gene: TRBJ1-6
len: 11
CDR3aa: ASSSTGVSPLH

v_gene: TRBV23-1
j_gene: TRBJ1-5
len: 12
CDR3aa: ASGPSGRVQPQH

v_gene: TRBV6-5
j_gene: TRBJ2-1
len: 12
CDR3aa: ASSPRTPRLEQF

v_gene: TRBV6-5
j_gene: TRBJ2-5
len: 10
CDR3aa: ASSFSGETQY

v_gene: TRBV2
j_gene: TRBJ2-7
len: 13
CDR3aa: ASSEDLGGAYEQY

v_gene: TRBV7-2
j_gene: TRBJ1-5
len: 14
CDR3aa: ASSLQGALTNQPQH

v_gene: TRBV21-1
j_gene: TRBJ2-2
len: 11
CDR3aa: ASSTRPGGELF

v_gene: TRBV28
j_gene: TRBJ2-7
len: 10
CDR3aa: ASKGQGIEQY

v_gene: TRBV4-2
j_gene: TRBJ2-6
len: 15
CDR3aa: ASSQESWSSGANVLT

v_gene: TRBV7-7
j_gene: TRBJ2-2
len: 14
CDR3aa: ASSLDGGGDTGELF

v_gene: TRBV10-1
j_gene: TRBJ1-2
len: 11
CDR3aa: ASSDQGHYGYT

v_gene: TRBV5-1
j_gene: TRBJ2-5
len: 11
CDR3aa: ASSPGDQETQY

v_gene: TRBV30
j_gene: TRBJ1-5
len: 15
CDR3aa: AWSVGQGERGNQPQH

v_gene: TRBV6-6
j_gene: TRBJ1-4
len: 13
CDR3aa: ASSNDRGGNEKLF

v_gene: TRBV2
j_gene: TRBJ1-5
len: 12
CDR3aa: ASREDRRNQPQH

v_gene: TRBV3-1/TRBV3-2
j_gene: TRBJ2-5
len: 10
CDR3aa: ASSQGSETQY

v_gene: TRBV12-3/TRBV12-4
j_gene: TRBJ1-5
len: 10
CDR3aa: ASSLGHQPQH

v_gene: TRBV6-5
j_gene: TRBJ2-3
len: 11
CDR3aa: ASSTGSTDTQY

v_gene: TRBV3-1/TRBV3-2
j_gene: TRBJ2-3
len: 12
CDR3aa: ASSQDLVQGTQY

v_gene: TRBV13
j_gene: TRBJ1-1
len: 13
CDR3aa: ASSSAGTGNTEAF

v_gene: TRBV23-1
j_gene: TRBJ1-5
len: 17
CDR3aa: ASSQFRTGARCSNQPQH

v_gene: TRBV3-1/TRBV3-2
j_gene: TRBJ2-7
len: 12
CDR3aa: ASSQDLPSYEQY

v_gene: TRBV10-3
j_gene: TRBJ2-2
len: 11
CDR3aa: ASRTENTGELF

v_gene: TRBV5-1
j_gene: TRBJ1-3
len: 13
CDR3aa: ASSLNANSGNTIY

v_gene: TRBV10-3
j_gene: TRBJ1-6
len: 13
CDR3aa: AISSGQGDNSPLH

v_gene: TRBV6-5
j_gene: TRBJ1-5
len: 13
CDR3aa: ASSYSGQGHQPQH

v_gene: TRBV19
j_gene: TRBJ1-4
len: 16
CDR3aa: ASSPRQGRIRTNEKLF

v_gene: TRBV6-2/TRBV6-3
j_gene: TRBJ2-5
len: 12
CDR3aa: ASSPLAGEETQY

v_gene: TRBV28
j_gene: TRBJ1-3
len: 12
CDR3aa: ASTRTGGGNTIY

v_gene: TRBV6-2/TRBV6-3
j_gene: TRBJ1-2
len: 12
CDR3aa: ASSYSEVTYGYT

v_gene: TRBV10-3
j_gene: TRBJ1-5
len: 16
CDR3aa: AISESWGGDRDNQPQH

v_gene: TRBV5-4
j_gene: TRBJ1-2
len: 14
CDR3aa: ASSLAGGTGRYGYT

v_gene: TRBV19
j_gene: TRBJ1-5
len: 14
CDR3aa: ASTETGAGGNQPQH

v_gene: TRBV5-6
j_gene: TRBJ1-5
len: 10
CDR3aa: ASSLAGQPQH

v_gene: TRBV7-6
j_gene: TRBJ2-3
len: 14
CDR3aa: ASSSRTGSSTDTQY

v_gene: TRBV6-6
j_gene: TRBJ2-5
len: 18
CDR3aa: ASSPIPLDRAIPRQETQY

v_gene: TRBV21-1
j_gene: TRBJ2-7
len: 12
CDR3aa: ASSKGQGSYEQY

v_gene: TRBV3-1/TRBV3-2
j_gene: TRBJ2-3
len: 15
CDR3aa: ASSQEALAGAVYTQY

v_gene: TRBV7-8
j_gene: TRBJ2-7
len: 13
CDR3aa: ASSSRQGITYEQY